Shown below are 15 T cell receptor beta chains from a single sample sequenced in a study of identical twins. TCRdb called the 5' RACE reads again in MiXCR, with one record for every CDR3 protein. The sample lists some 590,000 distinct CDR3 sequences; roughly 9.5% were seen once. Separately, the same data were catalogued under a study of yellow fever vaccine responses in identical twins.

The sequenced material came from PBMCs. The receptors stem from a woman aged 18-30 years in good health.

This clonotype was observed many times. The V call is TRBV12-3 or TRBV12-4, the J call TRBJ2-1, with 10 bases matching TRBD2. The CDR3 sequence is 17 residues long. With V trimmed by 4 bases and J by 3 bases, 9 bases remained unmatched. Here the CDR3 reads CASSSIPRLAGYNEQFF. The CDR3 coding sequence is TGTGCCAGCAGTTCGATACCCCGACTAGCGGGCTACAATGAGCAGTTCTTC.

V gene TRBV20-1 combines with J gene TRBJ2-1, with D possibly TRBD1 on 6 matching bases. Trimming cost V 7 bases and J 3 bases, with 16 bases left between them. The CDR3 runs 14 residues. From germline, CDR1 is DFQATT and CDR2 SNEGSKA (reference sequence). The CDR3 nucleotides are TGCAGTGTTACGACCGGGACACTCTACAATGAGCAGTTCTTC. Translated, it gives CSVTTGTLYNEQFF.

Notes on this clonotype: This may come from a read error, since a much larger clone is one base off. The chain recombines TRBV12-3 or TRBV12-4 with TRBJ2-7; D is perhaps TRBD1 (5 bases). The CDR3 spans 16 residues. Here the CDR3 reads CVSSLEMLGRAYEQYF. The CDR3 DNA follows: TGTGTCAGCAGTTTAGAAATGCTGGGCAGGGCCTACGAGCAGTACTTC.

This clonotype was recorded many times. The chain combines TRBV20-1 with TRBJ2-1, with 13 bases aligning to TRBD2. The CDR3 extends over 15 amino acids. Germline values: CDR1 DFQATT, CDR2 SNEGSKA (reference sequence). Trimming took 5 bases from V and 9 from J; bases not matched to a gene: 10. CDR3 residues: CSAYGTSGTISEQFF. The CDR3 DNA is TGCAGTGCTTACGGGACTAGCGGGACCATCAGTGAGCAGTTCTTC.

This clonotype occurred a few times. This sequence joins TRBV12-3 or TRBV12-4 and TRBJ2-5, with 11 bases identical to TRBD1. CDR3 length: 17 residues. V dropped 6 bases and J dropped 5; count of bases not matched to a gene: 14. The CDR3 coding sequence is TGTGCCAGCAGCAAAATAAAGGGACAGGGGGTAATCGAGACCCAGTACTTC. It translates to CASSKIKGQGVIETQYF.

Comment on this clonotype: A much bigger clone sits one base away, suggesting this may be a read error. The V call is TRBV5-1, the J call TRBJ2-7; TRBD2 agrees at 7 bases. V was pared by 1 base and J by 3 bases, with 10 bases of the junction left unmatched. There are 16 residues in the CDR3. CDR1 SGHRS and CDR2 YFSETQ come from the germline V gene. The CDR3 loop reads CASSLSPTSWGYEQYF. CDR3 DNA: TGCGCCAGCAGCTTGTCCCCGACTAGCTGGGGCTACGAGCAGTACTTC.

The chain employs TRBV2 and TRBJ2-5, with 9 bases aligning to TRBD1. Germline V CDR1 and CDR2: SNHLY, FYNNEI. V was pared by 6 bases and J by 1 base, with 3 bases of the junction left unmatched. CDR3 length equals 14 residues. CDR3 loop: CASRYRGLQETQYF. The DNA of the CDR3 is TGTGCCAGCAGATACAGGGGGCTCCAAGAGACCCAGTACTTC.

The table lists this clonotype with many counts. The chain couples TRBV11-2 to TRBJ2-2, with D perhaps TRBD2 (5 bases). The CDR3 is 16 amino acids. Trimming left V 0 bases short and J 5 bases short, with 13 bases between. Germline V gene lookup returns CDR1 SGHAT and CDR2 FQNNGV. The CDR3 sequence: CASSLDRSSRTGELFF. The CDR3 DNA sequence: TGTGCCAGCAGCTTAGATAGGTCTAGCAGGACCGGGGAGCTGTTTTTT.

This clonotype was seen more than once but under ten times. The chain recombines TRBV5-1 with TRBJ2-1; D is uncertain. V was shortened by 0 bases and J by 12 bases, with 16 bases between the two germline ends. This CDR3 is built from 14 residues. Germline V CDR1 and CDR2: SGHRS, YFSETQ. In DNA form, the CDR3 reads TGCGCCAGCAGCTTGGATCTGGCCCCCCAGGCGCAGTTCTTC. Residues: CASSLDLAPQAQFF.

The chain carries TRBV30 and TRBJ2-5; weak D call: TRBD1 (5 bases). This CDR3 region has 12 residues. Deletions cut 2 bases from V and 4 bases from J, with 8 bases between. Germline assignment: CDR1 GTSNPN and CDR2 SVGIG (reference sequence). The chain's CDR3 is CAWSSRGETQYF. In DNA, the CDR3 is TGTGCCTGGAGTTCAAGGGGAGAGACCCAGTACTTC.

This clonotype has ten or more counts. The CDR3 DNA sequence: TGTGCCAGCAGCTTAGTTTCTAGCGGGTCTCAAGAGACCCAGTACTTC. Protein sequence: CASSLVSSGSQETQYF. The rearrangement links TRBV7-2 to TRBJ2-5, with 8 nucleotides matching TRBD2. In germline, CDR1 is SGHTA, CDR2 FQGNSA. This CDR3 contains 16 residues. V shed 1 base and J 2 bases; nucleotides not matched to a gene: 6.

The chain recombines TRBV5-1 with TRBJ2-1, with 9 bases matching TRBD2. V shed 3 bases and J 3 bases; nucleotides not matched to a gene: 4. The CDR3 totals 15 residues. Germline V gives CDR1 SGHRS, CDR2 YFSETQ. CDR3 protein: CASSSLAGFYNEQFF. DNA of the CDR3: TGCGCCAGCAGCTCCCTAGCGGGATTCTACAATGAGCAGTTCTTC.

This chain joins TRBV20-1 and TRBJ2-3; no reliable D call. V shed 6 bases and J shed 1 base, with 11 bases lying between them. Germline loops: CDR1 DFQATT, CDR2 SNEGSKA (reference sequence). The CDR3 extends over 13 amino acids. The CDR3 DNA reads TGCAGTGCAAATATCATCGGCACAGATACGCAGTATTTT. It is translated as CSANIIGTDTQYF.

A few counts support this clonotype. V usage is TRBV4-1 and J usage is TRBJ2-7; D may be TRBD1 (5 bases). The germline V gene encodes CDR1 MGHRA and CDR2 YSYEKL. Trimming pared 1 base from V and 2 bases from J, leaving 15 bases between. The CDR3 covers 16 residues. The CDR3 coding sequence is TGCGCCAGCAGCCAAGTAAAGGGCACAGGAACCTACGAGCAGTACTTC. Translating gives CASSQVKGTGTYEQYF.

V gene TRBV29-1 combines with J gene TRBJ2-1; D is unresolved. CDR1 and CDR2 (germline): SQVTM, ANQGSEA. The CDR3 sequence is 14 residues long. V was cut by 2 bases and J by 1 base, with 9 bases left in between. The CDR3 DNA sequence: TGCAGCGTTGAATTGGTAAGGTCCTACAATGAGCAGTTCTTC. The encoded protein is CSVELVRSYNEQFF.